The clone carrying this T cell receptor (beta chain) has only a few counts. What it recognizes is unknown. From under 12 ml of fresh peripheral blood, PBMCs were isolated. The V gene's germline CDR1 is SQVTM and CDR2 ANQGSEA. This CDR3 is built from 16 residues. Trimming cost V 6 bases and J 1 base; bases outside gene matches: 7. The sample belongs to a study of T cells in Graves' hyperthyroidism and ophthalmopathy. Study results and caveats: Ophthalmopathy onset followed model prediction by a median approximately 5.9 months.

Researchers took RNA transcripts and amplified the TCR beta CDR3 regions from them. Researchers ran a first-round RT-PCR on the TCR CDR3 using the HTBI primer set. MiXCR, applied by TCRdb to the multiplex PCR reads, yields one record per CDR3 protein. This sample has 300,000 to 400,000 distinct CDR3 sequences, with 15% to 20% found just once. The chain is built from TRBV29-1 and TRBJ2-5; 14 bases align to TRBD2. This TCR was recovered from a woman between 45 and 65 years old with Graves' hyperthyroidism. The sequencing sample was made of blood. The CDR3 DNA sequence: TGCAGCGTATCCGGGACTAGCGGGGGCCCCCAAGAGACCCAGTACTTC. Translated, it gives CSVSGTSGGPQETQYF.